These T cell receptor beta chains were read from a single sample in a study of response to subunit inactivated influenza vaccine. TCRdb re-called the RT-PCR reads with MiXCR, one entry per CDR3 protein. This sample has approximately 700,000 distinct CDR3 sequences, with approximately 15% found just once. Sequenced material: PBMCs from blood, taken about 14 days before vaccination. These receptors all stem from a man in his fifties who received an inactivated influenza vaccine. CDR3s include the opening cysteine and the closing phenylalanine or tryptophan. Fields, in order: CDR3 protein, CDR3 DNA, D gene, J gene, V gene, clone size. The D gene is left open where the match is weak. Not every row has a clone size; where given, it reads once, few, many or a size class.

CASSLRGDQETQYF TGCGCCAGCAGCTTGCGGGGGGATCAAGAGACCCAGTACTTC TRBD2 TRBJ2-5 TRBV5-1 many
CASSSLGTSGSSEQFF TGTGCCAGCAGTTCCCTGGGGACTAGCGGGAGTAGTGAGCAGTTCTTC TRBD2 TRBJ2-1 TRBV12-3/TRBV12-4 many
CAICLAYKRLAGVPYEQYF TGTGCCATCTGTTTAGCATACAAAAGGCTAGCGGGGGTCCCCTACGAGCAGTACTTC TRBD2 TRBJ2-7 TRBV12-3/TRBV12-4 NA
CASSLNSGGMTGELFF TGTGCCAGCAGCCTCAATTCCGGCGGGATGACCGGGGAGCTGTTTTTT NA TRBJ2-2 TRBV7-2 many
CASRPRSATEAFF TGTGCCAGCAGGCCCCGGTCCGCCACTGAAGCTTTCTTT NA TRBJ1-1 TRBV6-2/TRBV6-3 NA
CASSFWEGTDTQYF TGTGCCAGCAGTTTTTGGGAGGGCACAGATACGCAGTATTTT NA TRBJ2-3 TRBV12-3/TRBV12-4 NA
CSVTGDQETQYF TGCAGCGTGACAGGGGACCAAGAGACCCAGTACTTC TRBD1 TRBJ2-5 TRBV29-1 few
CASSGSLYEQYF TGTGCCAGCTCCGGTAGCTTGTACGAGCAGTACTTC NA TRBJ2-7 TRBV12-3/TRBV12-4 few
CSVASTGSSYEQYF TGCAGCGTAGCATCGACAGGTTCCTCCTACGAGCAGTACTTC NA TRBJ2-7 TRBV29-1 NA
CASSQSPGTQLFF TGTGCCAGCAGCCAATCGCCCGGGACACAACTGTTTTTT NA TRBJ1-4 TRBV4-2 few
CASSLVLAREGSYNEQFF TGCGCCAGCAGCTTGGTCTTAGCGCGGGAGGGTTCCTACAATGAGCAGTTCTTC TRBD2 TRBJ2-1 TRBV5-1 NA
CSARDSRGLAGDTQYF TGCAGTGCTAGAGATTCTCGAGGACTAGCGGGAGATACGCAGTATTTT TRBD2 TRBJ2-3 TRBV20-1 many
CASSQVPGPYEQYF TGCGCCAGCAGCCAAGTTCCAGGACCCTACGAGCAGTACTTC NA TRBJ2-7 TRBV3-1 NA
CSVGKQGRDTQYF TGCAGCGTTGGGAAACAGGGGAGAGATACGCAGTATTTT TRBD1 TRBJ2-3 TRBV29-1 many
CASSLGRQETQYF TGTGCCAGCAGTTTAGGCAGACAAGAGACCCAGTACTTC NA TRBJ2-5 TRBV7-2 many
CASGNRGTYEQYF TGTGCCAGTGGGAACAGGGGAACCTACGAGCAGTACTTC TRBD1 TRBJ2-7 TRBV11-1 few
CASSSPRGGVNRNGYTF TGTGCCAGCAGTTCCCCCCGGGGAGGAGTCAACCGGAATGGCTACACCTTC NA TRBJ1-2 TRBV28 few
CASSQLRFEQYF TGTGCCAGCAGCCAGCTAAGGTTCGAGCAGTACTTC NA TRBJ2-7 TRBV6-1 NA
CASGFSSYNEQFF TGTGCCAGCGGTTTCAGCTCCTACAATGAGCAGTTCTTC NA TRBJ2-1 TRBV6-5 NA
CATGTSGGHARNTGELFF TGTGCCACCGGGACTAGCGGGGGGCACGCTAGGAACACCGGGGAGCTGTTTTTT TRBD2 TRBJ2-2 TRBV3-1 few
CASSRGLAGAYLEQYF TGCGCCAGCAGCCGGGGACTAGCGGGAGCTTACCTCGAGCAGTACTTC TRBD2 TRBJ2-7 TRBV4-3 NA
CASSQENGAYEQYF TGCGCCAGCAGCCAAGAAAATGGAGCCTACGAGCAGTACTTC NA TRBJ2-7 TRBV4-1 NA
CASRPGQVSDYGYTF TGTGCCAGCAGACCCGGACAGGTCTCCGACTATGGCTACACCTTC TRBD1 TRBJ1-2 TRBV3-1 NA
CASTQDSQYQETQYF TGTGCCAGCACCCAGGACTCTCAGTACCAAGAGACCCAGTACTTC NA TRBJ2-5 TRBV7-8 few
CASSLTATSSGNTIYF TGTGCCAGCAGCTTGACAGCCACTTCGAGTGGAAACACCATATATTTT NA TRBJ1-3 TRBV7-2 NA
CSAREPAGGYTF TGCAGTGCTAGAGAGCCTGCAGGAGGCTACACCTTC NA TRBJ1-2 TRBV20-1 few